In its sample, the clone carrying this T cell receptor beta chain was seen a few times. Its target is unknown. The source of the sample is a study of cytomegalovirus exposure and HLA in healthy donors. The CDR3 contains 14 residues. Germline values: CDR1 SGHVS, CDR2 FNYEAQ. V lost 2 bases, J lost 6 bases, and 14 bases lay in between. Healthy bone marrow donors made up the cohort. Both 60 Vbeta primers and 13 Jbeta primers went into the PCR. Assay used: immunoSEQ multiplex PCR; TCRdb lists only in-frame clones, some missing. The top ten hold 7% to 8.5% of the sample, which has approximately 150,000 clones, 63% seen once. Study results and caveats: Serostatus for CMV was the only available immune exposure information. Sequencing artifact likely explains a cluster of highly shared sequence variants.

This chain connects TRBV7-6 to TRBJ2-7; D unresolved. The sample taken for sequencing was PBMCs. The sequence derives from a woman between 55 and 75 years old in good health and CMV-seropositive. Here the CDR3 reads CASSLYSELSEQYF. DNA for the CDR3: TGTGCCAGCAGCTTATATTCCGAACTAAGCGAGCAGTACTTC.